The sequence of this T cell receptor (beta chain) was determined in a study of human T cells and chemical hapten exposure. The starting material, unfractionated whole blood, was used for total RNA extraction. This clonotype was counted a few times. Authors' processing steps: Counts of TCRs in each sample centred on a median of 95,638 and extended from approximately 21,000 to 630,000. TCRdb used MiXCR to reprocess the 5' RACE reads, holding one entry per CDR3 protein. TCRdb, rather than the study authors, made the V and J calls. The sample lists fewer than 150,000 distinct CDR3 sequences; approximately 20% were seen once. J lost 2 bases, V lost 5 bases, and 5 bases had no gene match. In germline, CDR1 is ENHRY, CDR2 SYGVKD. There are 15 residues in the CDR3.

The sequence was collected from a human donor in good health. The V call is TRBV10-3, the J call TRBJ2-3; 9 bases line up with TRBD1. The CDR3 here is CAISTGTGPTDTQYF. Written as DNA, the CDR3 is TGTGCCATCAGTACCGGGACAGGGCCCACAGATACGCAGTATTTT.